The clone carrying this T cell receptor beta chain was observed a few times. This specimen belongs to a study of blood T cell repertoires in COVID-19. The overall study: Whether acute or convalescent, the COVID-19 samples came from the United States, Italy and Spain. PBMCs, B-cell-depleted T cells, or T cells were the source of the cDNA or gDNA that made up the material.

Original handling: Researchers report that nucleated cell counts were estimated from reference gene primer amplification. The table came from immunoSEQ multiplex PCR; TCRdb's copy has only in-frame clones and leaves some out. The V and J calls and clone size were taken over from that table, and D and trimming were inferred from the DNA. The sample has 280,000 or so clones, approximately 85% seen once. Germline CDR1 is SGHAT and CDR2 is FQNNGV. Trimming shortened V by 1 base and J by 5 bases, and 9 bases separated the two germline ends. The CDR3 extends over 14 amino acids. The sample taken for sequencing was peripheral blood. The chain carries TRBV11-2 and TRBJ2-1; a weak D match, TRBD2 (5 bases). This sequence originates from a human donor in a cohort sampled during active COVID-19. The chain's CDR3 is CASSLAPGNNEQFF. The CDR3 bases are TGTGCCAGCAGCTTAGCCCCGGGAAACAATGAGCAGTTCTTC.